Below, 32 T cell receptor beta chains from the same sample are listed, as sequenced in a study of T-cell reconstitution after alpha-beta-depleted transplantation in children. Unique molecular identifiers were used to barcode this TCRbeta library. One entry per CDR3 protein results from TCRdb running MiXCR on the PCR reads. The sample includes some 600,000 distinct CDR3 sequences, over 10% of them seen just once. Specimen: PBMCs, mostly from graft donor cells, collected 360 days after TCRalphabeta/CD19-depleted stem cell transplant. The receptor source for this set is a male patient under 18 who had a stem cell transplant for acute myeloid leukemia, so the T cells may come from the graft donor.

In this sample, this clonotype turned up many times. This sequence joins TRBV7-2 and TRBJ2-7, with TRBD2 identical over 11 bases. Trimming cost V 1 base and J 4 bases; bases outside gene matches: 3. This CDR3 has 15 residues. The V gene's germline CDR1 is SGHTA and CDR2 FQGNSA. CDR3 loop: CASSLEGTSGYEQYF. In nucleotides, the CDR3 is TGTGCCAGCAGCTTAGAAGGGACTAGCGGATACGAGCAGTACTTC.

This clonotype occurred a few times. V usage is TRBV28 and J usage is TRBJ2-3; 9 nucleotides match TRBD2. The CDR3 sequence is 16 residues long. V lost 1 base, J lost 0 bases, and 2 bases stayed unmatched. CDR1 and CDR2 (germline): MDHEN, SYDVKM. The CDR3, as DNA: TGTGCCAGCAGTTTATACCTAGCGGGGAGCACAGATACGCAGTATTTT. It translates to CASSLYLAGSTDTQYF.

The chain recombines TRBV29-1 with TRBJ2-7, with D possibly being TRBD1 or TRBD2 (6 bases each). The CDR3 loop spans 13 amino acids. V was clipped by 4 bases and J by 3 bases, with 13 bases between them. Germline V gives CDR1 SQVTM, CDR2 ANQGSEA. The DNA of the CDR3 is TGCAGCGTTGGGGGGGCCAACCGCTACGAGCAGTACTTC. Translating gives CSVGGANRYEQYF.

This clonotype was counted ten times or more. One end of the junction varies from germline; a read error may be responsible. This chain joins TRBV7-7 and TRBJ2-5; TRBD2 aligns across 10 bases. Germline V CDR1 and CDR2: SSHAT, FNYEAQ (reference sequence). The length of the CDR3 is 14 residues. For the CDR3, the DNA is TGTGCTAGCAGCTTAGAGTGGACTAGCGGCACCCAGTACTTC. Its translation: CASSLEWTSGTQYF. The full variable domain, rest sourced from reference TRBV7-7 and TRBJ2-5, is GAGVSQSPRYKVTKRGQDVTLRCDPISSHATLYWYQQALGQGPEFLTYFNYEAQPDKSGLPSDRFSAERPEGSISTLTIQRTEQRDSAMYRCASSLEWTSGTQYFGPGTRLLVL.

This rearrangement joins TRBV11-2 to TRBJ2-5; a weak D match, TRBD2 (5 bases). V lost 5 bases to trimming and J lost 2 bases, with 12 bases between them. The CDR3 has 14 amino acids. CDR1 is SGHAT and CDR2 is FQNNGV in the germline V gene. In DNA form, the CDR3 reads TGTGCCAGCAGCCACGGCCGGGGTCAAGAGACCCAGTACTTC. Translated: CASSHGRGQETQYF. Supplemented by reference TRBV11-2 and TRBJ2-5, the full variable domain reads EAGVAQSPRYKIIEKRQSVAFWCNPISGHATLYWYQQILGQGPKLLIQFQNNGVVDDSQLPKDRFSAERLKGVDSTLKIQPAKLEDSAVYLCASSHGRGQETQYFGPGTRLLVL.

This clonotype was picked up many times. The J gene is TRBJ2-7, the V gene TRBV14; weak D call: TRBD2 (5 bases). CDR1 is SGHDN and CDR2 is FVKESK in the germline V gene. This CDR3 has 15 residues. Trimming stripped 4 bases from V and 0 bases from J, with 13 bases between. The CDR3 sequence is CASSPGSGYSYEQYF. The CDR3 region has the DNA TGTGCCAGCAGCCCGGGGAGCGGCTACTCCTACGAGCAGTACTTC.

This clonotype was recorded a few times. The rearrangement links TRBV7-3 to TRBJ2-1; no definite D call. The length of the CDR3 is 16 residues. CDR1 and CDR2 from the germline V gene are SGHTA and FQGTGA. V was cut by 5 bases and J by 0 bases, with 14 bases left in between. This CDR3 reads CASSLTGGASYNEQFF. For the CDR3, the DNA is TGTGCCAGCAGCCTTACGGGCGGTGCCTCCTACAATGAGCAGTTCTTC. Drawing the rest from reference TRBV7-3 and TRBJ2-1, the complete variable domain is GAGVSQTPSNKVTEKGKYVELRCDPISGHTALYWYRQSLGQGPEFLIYFQGTGAADDSGLPNDRFFAVRPEGSVSTLKIQRTERGDSAVYLCASSLTGGASYNEQFFGPGTRLTVL.

This chain links TRBV12-3 or TRBV12-4 with TRBJ2-3; 7 nucleotides agree with TRBD2. This CDR3 comprises 15 residues. After removal of 7 bases from V and 1 base from J, the junction contained 8 bases not matched to a gene. CDR3 amino acids: CASNLLAERTDTQYF. Written as DNA, the CDR3 is TGTGCCAGCAACCTCCTAGCGGAGCGCACAGATACGCAGTATTTT.

This clonotype was counted only a few times. The V and J genes are TRBV12-3 or TRBV12-4 and TRBJ2-7; D is perhaps TRBD1 or TRBD2 (6 bases each). V shed 7 bases and J shed 4 bases, with 14 bases lying between them. This CDR3 is 13 amino acids long. This CDR3 reads CASTPGALYEQYF. In DNA, the CDR3 is TGTGCCAGCACCCCGGGGGCGTTATACGAGCAGTACTTC.

This clonotype was picked up a small number of times. The chain is built from TRBV20-1 and TRBJ2-5, with D possibly being TRBD1 (5 bases). V was cut by 2 bases and J by 5 bases, with 6 bases left in between. Germline V gives CDR1 DFQATT, CDR2 SNEGSKA (reference sequence). This CDR3 is built from 11 residues. CDR3 nucleotides: TGCAGTGCTAGAAAGGGGGAGACCCAGTACTTC. Its protein product is CSARKGETQYF.

The J gene is TRBJ2-6, the V gene TRBV6-5, with 7 bases aligning to TRBD2. This CDR3 is 16 amino acids long. The V and J ends lost 1 base and 2 bases, in that order; junction bases with no gene match: 2. Germline CDR1 and CDR2: MNHEY and SVGAGI. The CDR3 bases are TGTGCCAGCAGTTACTTCGCGGGGGCTGGGGCCAACGTCCTGACTTTC. It encodes CASSYFAGAGANVLTF.

V usage is TRBV28 and J usage is TRBJ2-3, with D possibly matching TRBD2 (7 bases). V shed 2 bases and J shed 3 bases, with 15 bases lying between them. This CDR3 is 16 amino acids long. From germline, CDR1 is MDHEN and CDR2 SYDVKM. CDR3 coding DNA: TGTGCCAGCAGTTTAGGCGGGGGCAGTGTGACAGATACGCAGTATTTT. Translating gives CASSLGGGSVTDTQYF. Based on the CDR3 plus reference TRBV28 and TRBJ2-3, the full variable domain is DVKVTQSSRYLVKRTGEKVFLECVQDMDHENMFWYRQDPGLGLRLIYFSYDVKMKEKGDIPEGYSVSREKKERFSLILESASTNQTSMYLCASSLGGGSVTDTQYFGPGTRLTVL.

This clonotype was counted only a few times. The rearrangement uses TRBV20-1 and TRBJ2-5, with D uncertain. Looked up from germline, CDR1 is DFQATT and CDR2 is SNEGSKA (reference sequence). This CDR3 has 14 amino acids. Trimming left V 0 bases short and J 5 bases short, with 13 bases between. CDR3: CSARDTRTRETQYF. CDR3 nucleotides: TGCAGTGCTAGAGATACCCGGACCAGGGAGACCCAGTACTTC.

The chain carries TRBV27 and TRBJ1-2; maybe TRBD1 (5 bases). There are 13 residues in the CDR3. The germline gives CDR1 MNHEY, CDR2 SMNVEV (reference sequence). V lost 6 bases and J lost 3, with 11 bases in between. The CDR3 DNA follows: TGTGCCAGCAGGCCGGACACCCACTATGGCTACACCTTC. It is translated as CASRPDTHYGYTF.

V is TRBV4-3 and J is TRBJ2-2; TRBD2 matches 10 bases. Trimming at V came to 1 base and at J to 1 base, leaving 12 bases not matched to a gene. Germline CDR1 reads LGHNA; CDR2 reads YSLEER. The CDR3 is 20 residues long. The CDR3 loop is CASSQVGWLAGVRNTGELFF. In nucleotides, the CDR3 is TGCGCCAGCAGCCAAGTCGGTTGGCTAGCGGGAGTAAGGAACACCGGGGAGCTGTTTTTT.

The chain has TRBV12-3 or TRBV12-4 and TRBJ1-5; 12 bases match TRBD1. Germline trimming cut 3 bases from V and 2 bases from J; bases unmatched to any gene: 2. This CDR3 contains 16 residues. The CDR3 DNA sequence: TGTGCCAGCAGTTTCGGGACAGGGGGCGGCAATCAGCCCCAGCATTTT. Protein sequence: CASSFGTGGGNQPQHF.

This clonotype showed up just a few times. This chain joins TRBV2 and TRBJ2-3; TRBD2 matches at 8 bases. CDR1 and CDR2 (germline): SNHLY, FYNNEI. The CDR3 is 15 residues long. The V segment lost 10 bases and the J segment 7 bases; nucleotides outside the gene matches: 16. CDR3 DNA: TGTGCCACCGACGGAAAGCGGGAGCAAATAAATACGCAGTATTTT. Translated: CATDGKREQINTQYF.

The chain employs TRBV20-1 and TRBJ2-3, with D possibly called TRBD1 or TRBD2 (6 bases each). The germline V and J ends were trimmed by 1 base and 5 bases, with 16 bases remaining between them. The CDR3 is 15 residues long. The germline CDR1 and CDR2 sequences are DFQATT and SNEGSKA (reference sequence). As DNA, the CDR3 is TGCAGTGCTAGAGGTCCTTGGGGGGCGGTAGATACGCAGTATTTT. Amino acids: CSARGPWGAVDTQYF.

In its sample, this clonotype was seen many times. The rearrangement links TRBV25-1 to TRBJ2-7; 9 bases are shared with TRBD1. The junction had 6 bases not matched to a gene; V was cut back by 1 base and J by 2 bases. The CDR3 sequence is 16 residues long. Germline loops: CDR1 MGHDK, CDR2 SYGVNS. The CDR3 reads CASSELEGQGAYEQYF. CDR3 DNA sequence: TGTGCCAGCAGTGAATTGGAGGGACAGGGTGCCTACGAGCAGTACTTC.

This clonotype was detected ten times or more. The V gene is TRBV7-2, the J gene TRBJ2-2; the match to TRBD2 covers 8 bases. CDR1 is SGHTA, CDR2 FQGNSA, per germline. V gave up 5 bases and J gave up 6 bases; unmatched junction bases: 8. This CDR3 is 15 amino acids long. The CDR3 region is CASSPGLAGPGELFF. As DNA, the CDR3 is TGTGCCAGCAGCCCCGGGCTAGCGGGTCCCGGGGAGCTGTTTTTT. Supplemented by reference TRBV7-2 and TRBJ2-2, the full variable domain reads GAGVSQSPSNKVTEKGKDVELRCDPISGHTALYWYRQSLGQGLEFLIYFQGNSAPDKSGLPSDRFSAERTGGSVSTLTIQRTQQEDSAVYLCASSPGLAGPGELFFGEGSRLTVL.

This clonotype has at least ten counts. The chain is built from TRBV7-9 and TRBJ1-1; 7 bases fit TRBD1. CDR3 length equals 20 residues. V trimming: 1 base; J trimming: 3 bases; junction bases outside the gene matches: 20. CDR1 is SEHNR, CDR2 FQNEAQ, per germline (reference sequence). CDR3: CASSLEPPTGRGWLDTEAFF. CDR3 sequence (DNA): TGTGCCAGCAGCTTAGAACCACCGACAGGGCGTGGGTGGCTCGACACTGAAGCTTTCTTT.

This chain uses TRBV12-3 or TRBV12-4 with TRBJ2-7, with 7 bases lining up with TRBD1. This CDR3 spans 14 amino acids. Germline trimming cut 6 bases from V and 0 bases from J; bases unmatched to any gene: 5. CDR3 DNA sequence: TGTGCCAGCAGGGGGGACAGTCCCTCCTACGAGCAGTACTTC. This gives the protein CASRGDSPSYEQYF.

This clonotype was seen many times. In DNA, the CDR3 is TGTGCCAGCAGAGAACAGGGTGGTAGGGACGAGCAGTACTTC. The encoded protein is CASREQGGRDEQYF. The V gene is TRBV28, the J gene TRBJ2-7; TRBD1 might be the D (6 bases). Between the trimmed V and J ends, which lost 6 bases and 5 bases, there was a span of 17 bases. From germline, CDR1 is MDHEN and CDR2 SYDVKM. CDR3 size: 14 residues.

The sample holds a few counts of this clonotype. The gene calls are TRBV20-1 and TRBJ2-3, with D possibly TRBD2 on 6 matching bases. The CDR3 runs 13 residues. The germline CDR1 and CDR2 sequences are DFQATT and SNEGSKA (reference sequence). V was shortened by 4 bases and J by 3 bases, with 11 bases between the two germline ends. CDR3 loop: CSATTSRTDTQYF. The CDR3 region has the DNA TGCAGTGCTACCACTAGCAGGACAGATACGCAGTATTTT.

This clonotype was seen a few times. The V call is TRBV11-2, the J call TRBJ2-3; D perhaps matches TRBD1 (5 bases). Trimming pared 5 bases from V and 5 bases from J, leaving 17 bases between. The CDR3 is made up of 15 amino acids. The germline CDR1 and CDR2 sequences are SGHAT and FQNNGV. The DNA for the CDR3 is TGTGCCAGCAGCCCCCCATGGGGCATTGGAGATACGCAGTATTTT. Protein product: CASSPPWGIGDTQYF.

This clonotype was picked up a small number of times. The chain has TRBV3-1 and TRBJ2-5, with 14 bases lining up with TRBD2. The CDR3 runs to 15 residues. Unmatched junction bases numbered 5, after V lost 7 bases and J lost 4 bases. CDR1 and CDR2 (germline): LGHDT, YNNKEL (reference sequence). Here the CDR3 reads CASTSTSGRGETQYF. The CDR3 DNA sequence: TGTGCCAGCACCTCGACTAGCGGGAGGGGAGAGACCCAGTACTTC.

This clonotype was seen a few times. V and J are TRBV24-1 and TRBJ2-3; D gene ambiguous. CDR1 and CDR2 (germline): KGHDR, SFDVKD. The CDR3 contains 10 residues. Deletions cut 7 bases from V and 6 bases from J, with 4 bases between. The DNA of the CDR3 is TGTGCCACCAGAGCTGATACGCAGTATTTT. Its protein product is CATRADTQYF.

The CDR3 spells CASSHRDSSNEQFF. The CDR3 DNA is TGTGCCAGCAGCCACCGGGACAGCTCCAATGAGCAGTTCTTC. The V gene is TRBV7-9, the J gene TRBJ2-1; 7 bases agree with TRBD1. The CDR3 has 14 residues. V lost 5 bases to trimming and J lost 6 bases; unmatched junction nucleotides: 7. Looked up from germline, CDR1 is SEHNR and CDR2 is FQNEAQ (reference sequence).

At least ten counts were recorded for this clonotype. V usage is TRBV25-1 and J usage is TRBJ2-2; a weak D match, TRBD2 (6 bases). V lost 6 bases to trimming and J lost 0 bases, with 11 bases between them. CDR1 is MGHDK and CDR2 is SYGVNS in the germline V gene. CDR3 length: 15 amino acids. The CDR3 coding sequence is TGTGCCAGCAGCACCGGGACTGCGAACACCGGGGAGCTGTTTTTT. Its translation: CASSTGTANTGELFF.

This sequence joins TRBV7-3 and TRBJ2-7; 7 positions agree with TRBD2. The J segment lost 5 bases and the V segment lost 1 base, leaving 5 bases of the junction unmatched. The length of the CDR3 is 14 residues. Germline V gene lookup returns CDR1 SGHTA and CDR2 FQGTGA. The CDR3 DNA is TGTGCCAGCAGCTTAATCGGACTAGGCGACGAGCAGTACTTC. Translating it yields CASSLIGLGDEQYF.

This clonotype was recorded a few times. The chain recombines TRBV20-1 with TRBJ2-5; D is unresolved. V was clipped by 6 bases and J by 4 bases, with 12 bases between them. The CDR3 totals 12 residues. Per the germline V gene, CDR1 is DFQATT and CDR2 is SNEGSKA (reference sequence). CDR3 amino acids: CSAKLGRETQYF. The CDR3 nucleotides read TGCAGTGCCAAGTTGGGTAGAGAGACCCAGTACTTC.

This clonotype came up a few times. The genes are TRBV5-1 and TRBJ2-7, with D unresolved. This CDR3 has 16 amino acids. The germline gives CDR1 SGHRS, CDR2 YFSETQ. Trimming cost V 0 bases and J 2 bases, with 15 bases left between them. The CDR3 reads CASSLDDLAKPYEQYF. The CDR3 DNA sequence: TGCGCCAGCAGCTTGGATGACTTGGCCAAGCCCTACGAGCAGTACTTC.